The T cell receptor (beta chain) under discussion was sequenced for a study of cytomegalovirus exposure and HLA in healthy donors. Findings and caveats of the study: The study listed 164 cytomegalovirus-associated TCR beta chains.

The PCR was carried out with 60 Vbeta primers and 13 Jbeta primers. The repertoire was sequenced with immunoSEQ multiplex PCR; TCRdb's copy has only in-frame clones and lacks some. The table lists 110,000 or so clones, 65% to 85% of them singletons. In the case of this clone: The antigen is not known. Relative to the germline gene, one junction end is altered; a read error may explain this.

The sample was PBMCs. This receptor was identified in a man aged 45 to 65 in good health and CMV-seropositive.

Written as DNA, the CDR3 is TGTGCCACCGGCAGGTATAATGAAAAACTGTTTTTT. It codes for CATGRYNEKLFF. The chain recombines TRBV15 with TRBJ1-4; D is ambiguous. Germline V gives CDR1 LNHNV, CDR2 YYDKDF (reference sequence). The CDR3 totals 12 residues.